Listed here is a single TCR beta chain. CDR1 is MNHEY and CDR2 is SMNVEV in the germline V gene (reference sequence). This CDR3 contains 14 residues. Trimming at V came to 5 bases and at J to 7 bases, leaving 6 bases not matched to a gene. This entry is derived from a study of T cell responses to AZD1222 COVID-19 vaccine. Clones were read by immunoSEQ multiplex PCR, and TCRdb kept only the in-frame ones, dropping some. The sample carries roughly 100,000 clones, roughly 87% recorded once. Pooled samples include second doses given at about 4 or 12 weeks. Sequences were derived from peripheral blood, sampled 28 days after the second AZD1222 dose. This clonotype was obtained from an adult who received the AZD1222 COVID-19 vaccine. V usage is TRBV27 and J usage is TRBJ1-2, with 11 bases lining up with TRBD1. The CDR3 reads CASSISGTGGGYTF. The CDR3 DNA reads TGTGCCAGCAGTATTTCCGGGACAGGGGGTGGCTACACCTTC.